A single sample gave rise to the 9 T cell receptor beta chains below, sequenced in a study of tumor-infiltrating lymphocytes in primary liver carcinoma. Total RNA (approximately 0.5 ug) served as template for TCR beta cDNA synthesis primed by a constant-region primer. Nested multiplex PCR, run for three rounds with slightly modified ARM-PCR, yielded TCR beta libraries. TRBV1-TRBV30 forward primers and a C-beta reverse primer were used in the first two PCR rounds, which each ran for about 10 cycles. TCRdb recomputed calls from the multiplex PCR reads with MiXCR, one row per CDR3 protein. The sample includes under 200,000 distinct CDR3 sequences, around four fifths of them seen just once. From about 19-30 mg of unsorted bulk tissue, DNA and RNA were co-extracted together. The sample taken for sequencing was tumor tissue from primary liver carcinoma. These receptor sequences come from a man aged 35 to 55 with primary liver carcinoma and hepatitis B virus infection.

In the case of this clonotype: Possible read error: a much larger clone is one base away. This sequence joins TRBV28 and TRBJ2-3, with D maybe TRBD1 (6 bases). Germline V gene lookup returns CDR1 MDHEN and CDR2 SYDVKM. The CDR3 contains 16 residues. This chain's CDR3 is CATKIRASSWTDTQNF. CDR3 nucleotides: TGTGCCACCAAAATACGGGCTAGCTCTTGGACAGATACGCAGAATTTT.

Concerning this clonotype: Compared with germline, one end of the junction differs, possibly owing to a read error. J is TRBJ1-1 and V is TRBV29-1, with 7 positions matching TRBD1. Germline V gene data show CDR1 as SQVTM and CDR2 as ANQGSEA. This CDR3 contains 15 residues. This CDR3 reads CNVSTGWGMGTEAFF. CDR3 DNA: TGCAACGTTTCGACAGGGTGGGGAATGGGAACTGAAGCTTTCTTT.

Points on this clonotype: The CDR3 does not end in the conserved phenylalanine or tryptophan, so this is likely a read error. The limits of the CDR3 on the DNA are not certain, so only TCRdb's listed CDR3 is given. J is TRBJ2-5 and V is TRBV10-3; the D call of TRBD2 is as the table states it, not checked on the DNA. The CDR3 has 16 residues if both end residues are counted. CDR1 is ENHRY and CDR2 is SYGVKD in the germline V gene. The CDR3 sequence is CAISESGLAGEKTHCL.

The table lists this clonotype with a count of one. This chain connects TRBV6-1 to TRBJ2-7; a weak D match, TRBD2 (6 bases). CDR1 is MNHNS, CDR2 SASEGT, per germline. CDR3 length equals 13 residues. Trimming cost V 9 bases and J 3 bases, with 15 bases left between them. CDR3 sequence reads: CARSGLSVYEQYF. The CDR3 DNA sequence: TGTGCCAGAAGCGGACTATCGGTCTACGAGCAGTACTTC.

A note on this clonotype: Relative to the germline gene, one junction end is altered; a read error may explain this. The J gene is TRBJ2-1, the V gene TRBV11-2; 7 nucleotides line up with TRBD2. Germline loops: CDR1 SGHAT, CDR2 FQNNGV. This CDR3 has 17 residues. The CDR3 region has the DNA TGTGCCAGCAGCTTAGATAAGGGCGGGAGATTCTACAACGAGCAGTTCTTC. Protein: CASSLDKGGRFYNEQFF.

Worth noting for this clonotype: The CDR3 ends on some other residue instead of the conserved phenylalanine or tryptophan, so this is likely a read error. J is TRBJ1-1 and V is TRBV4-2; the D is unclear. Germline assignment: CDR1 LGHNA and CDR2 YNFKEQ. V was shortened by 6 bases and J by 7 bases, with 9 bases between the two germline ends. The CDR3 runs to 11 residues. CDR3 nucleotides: TGTGCCAGCAGGCCGGGAATTGAAGCTTTCATT. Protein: CASRPGIEAFI.

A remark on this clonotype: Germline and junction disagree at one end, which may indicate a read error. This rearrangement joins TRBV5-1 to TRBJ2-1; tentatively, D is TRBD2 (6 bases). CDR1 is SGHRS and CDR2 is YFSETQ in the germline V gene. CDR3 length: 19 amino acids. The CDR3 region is CASSSRGLAGGNYYNEQLF. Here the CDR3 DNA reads TGCGCCAGCAGCTCGAGGGGTCTAGCAGGAGGGAACTATTACAATGAGCAGCTCTTC.

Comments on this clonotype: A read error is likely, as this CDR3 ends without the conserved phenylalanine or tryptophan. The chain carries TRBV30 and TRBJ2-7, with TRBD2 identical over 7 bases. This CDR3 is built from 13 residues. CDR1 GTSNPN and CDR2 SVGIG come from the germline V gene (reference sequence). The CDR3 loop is CASSSTSVYEQYS. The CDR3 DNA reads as TGTGCCTCGAGTTCAACTAGCGTATACGAGCAGTACTCC.

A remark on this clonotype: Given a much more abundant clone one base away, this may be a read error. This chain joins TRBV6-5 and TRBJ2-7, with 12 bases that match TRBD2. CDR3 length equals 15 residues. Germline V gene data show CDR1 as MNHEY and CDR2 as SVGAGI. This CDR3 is CAGSWTSGTSYEQYF. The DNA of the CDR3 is TGTGCCGGCAGTTGGACTAGCGGGACCTCCTACGAGCAGTACTTC.